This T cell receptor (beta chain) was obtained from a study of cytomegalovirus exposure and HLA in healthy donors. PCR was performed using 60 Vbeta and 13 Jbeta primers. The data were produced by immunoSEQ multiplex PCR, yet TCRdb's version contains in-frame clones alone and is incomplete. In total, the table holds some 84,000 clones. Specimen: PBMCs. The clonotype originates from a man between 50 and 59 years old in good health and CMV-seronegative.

CDR3 loop: CASSVGTGWQPQHF. The CDR3 region has the DNA TGTGCCAGCAGCGTCGGGACAGGTTGGCAGCCCCAGCATTTT. The V gene is TRBV9, the J gene TRBJ1-5; 8 bases agree with TRBD1. Germline V gene lookup returns CDR1 SGDLS and CDR2 YYNGEE. The CDR3 length is 14 residues. The J segment lost 7 bases and the V segment lost 2 bases, leaving 5 bases of the junction unmatched.